This entry lists 22 T cell receptor beta chains sequenced from one sample in a study of post-analysis software for immune sequencing data. Notes on the study in general: Relative to controls, patients had a few TRBV segments at higher frequency, with TRBV5-6, TRBV5-1 and TRBV20-1 among these.

Their antigens remain unidentified. Libraries were made from TCR beta cDNA, and they carried unique molecular identifiers. Each CDR3 protein is one row after TCRdb ran MiXCR on the PCR reads. The data contain approximately 460,000 distinct CDR3 sequences, under 55% of them seen just once; the ten biggest clones take up about 12%. The sample consisted of blood. The source is a girl between 5 and 17 years old with multiple sclerosis.

There are a few counts of this clonotype. In DNA, the CDR3 is TGTGCCAGCAGCCCACTACTTCGAGGGAATGAGCAGTTCTTC. The encoded protein is CASSPLLRGNEQFF. This chain links TRBV27 with TRBJ2-1; a possible D gene is TRBD2 (5 bases). The V gene lost 6 bases and the J gene lost 7 bases, with 16 bases spanning the gap. The CDR3 length is 14 residues. Germline loops: CDR1 MNHEY, CDR2 SMNVEV (reference sequence).

This clonotype has only a few counts. The rearrangement uses TRBV7-8 and TRBJ1-5, with D perhaps matching TRBD1 (6 bases). Trimming took 5 bases from V and 1 from J, leaving 12 bases between them. The CDR3 is 15 residues long. The V gene's germline CDR1 is SGHVS and CDR2 FQNEAQ. CDR3 amino acids: CASSPDGTSNQPQHF. CDR3 in DNA: TGTGCCAGCAGCCCGGACGGGACAAGCAATCAGCCCCAGCATTTT. The full variable domain, in which reference TRBV7-8 and TRBJ1-5 provide the parts outside the CDR3, is GAGVSQSPRYKVAKRGQDVALRCDPISGHVSLFWYQQALGQGPEFLTYFQNEAQLDKSGLPSDRFFAERPEGSVSTLKIQRTQQEDSAVYLCASSPDGTSNQPQHFGDGTRLSIL.

This clonotype was counted a few times. The V and J genes are TRBV5-1 and TRBJ2-3; possible D gene TRBD2, 6 bases. Looked up from germline, CDR1 is SGHRS and CDR2 is YFSETQ. CDR3 length: 14 amino acids. The ends were cut back, 3 bases at V and 3 bases at J, with 11 bases in the middle. CDR3 in DNA: TGCGCCAGCAGCTCCCCCGGGAGTACAGATACGCAGTATTTT. Residues: CASSSPGSTDTQYF.

The chain links TRBV28 to TRBJ2-7; 8 nucleotides agree with TRBD2. After removal of 3 bases from V and 3 bases from J, the junction contained 13 bases not matched to a gene. CDR3 length equals 17 residues. Germline lookup yields CDR1 MDHEN and CDR2 SYDVKM. As DNA, the CDR3 is TGTGCCAGCAGTTTCACAGGGAACTACGGGAGGGTCTACGAGCAGTACTTC. Its translation is CASSFTGNYGRVYEQYF.

This clonotype has just a few counts. The chain links TRBV28 to TRBJ1-2; 8 positions match TRBD1. Losses at the gene ends were 4 bases for V and 8 bases for J; bases not matched to a gene: 9. Germline V lookup: CDR1 MDHEN, CDR2 SYDVKM. The CDR3 covers 14 residues. CDR3 sequence (DNA): TGTGCCAGCAGTTATTTTCGACAGGGGCAAGGCTACACCTTC. This codes for CASSYFRQGQGYTF.

V gene TRBV4-1 combines with J gene TRBJ2-3; D gene unclear. This CDR3 contains 15 residues. Looked up from germline, CDR1 is MGHRA and CDR2 is YSYEKL. The germline V and J ends were trimmed by 0 bases and 0 bases, with 7 bases remaining between them. This CDR3 is CASSQDHGSTDTQYF. The DNA of the CDR3 is TGCGCCAGCAGCCAAGATCATGGTAGCACAGATACGCAGTATTTT.

As DNA, the CDR3 is TGTGCCAGCTCACTGCAGCTACAGGGGGACACTGAAGCTTTCTTT. Its translation: CASSLQLQGDTEAFF. The chain joins TRBV18 to TRBJ1-1; 8 bases align to TRBD1. Germline-derived CDR1 and CDR2 are KGHSH and LQKENI. V was clipped by 4 bases and J by 3 bases; unmatched bases: 7. CDR3 length equals 15 residues.

CDR3 DNA sequence: TGTGCCAGCAGTTGGACAGGGGTTGGGGATACGCAGTATTTT. Amino acid sequence: CASSWTGVGDTQYF. The gene calls are TRBV27 and TRBJ2-3; 9 bases line up with TRBD1. J gave up 6 bases and V 4 bases, and 5 bases lay outside the gene matches. Germline V gene data show CDR1 as MNHEY and CDR2 as SMNVEV (reference sequence). The CDR3 has 14 amino acids.

This clonotype was detected once. The chain uses TRBV20-1 and TRBJ2-7; D perhaps matches TRBD2 (5 bases). CDR3 length: 14 amino acids. Germline lookup yields CDR1 DFQATT and CDR2 SNEGSKA (reference sequence). Trimming took off 5 bases at V and 3 bases at J, with 17 bases between the two ends. The CDR3 nucleotides are TGCAGTGCTGTCAAACGGGGAAGGGTCTACGAGCAGTACTTC. Protein sequence: CSAVKRGRVYEQYF.

This rearrangement joins TRBV12-3 or TRBV12-4 to TRBJ2-5; D gene uncertain. The ends were cut back, 4 bases at V and 2 bases at J, with 8 bases in the middle. There are 13 residues in the CDR3. The CDR3 DNA reads as TGTGCCAGCAGTTCCAGGTCACAAGAGACCCAGTACTTC. Its protein product is CASSSRSQETQYF.

This chain links TRBV30 with TRBJ1-2; D is possibly TRBD1 (6 bases). Germline assignment: CDR1 GTSNPN and CDR2 SVGIG (reference sequence). This CDR3 contains 13 residues. The germline V and J ends were trimmed by 0 bases and 6 bases, with 11 bases remaining between them. CDR3 protein: CAWSVQGGDGYTF. The CDR3 DNA follows: TGTGCCTGGAGTGTACAGGGTGGCGATGGCTACACCTTC.

The CDR3 sequence is CASSFQSGHQETQYF. The CDR3 nucleotides are TGCGCCAGCAGCTTCCAGTCAGGCCATCAAGAGACCCAGTACTTC. The chain employs TRBV5-1 and TRBJ2-5; D remains ambiguous. Deletions cut 2 bases from V and 2 bases from J, with 13 bases between. Germline CDR1 is SGHRS and CDR2 is YFSETQ. The CDR3 totals 15 residues.

For the CDR3, the DNA is TGCAGTGCTAGAGATCTGAGAGGGCCCTATGGCTACACCTTC. It translates to CSARDLRGPYGYTF. The chain couples TRBV20-1 to TRBJ1-2; D not certain. The CDR3 is 14 residues long. Germline loops: CDR1 DFQATT, CDR2 SNEGSKA (reference sequence). Trimming removed 0 bases from V and 4 bases from J, with 12 bases in between.

This chain uses TRBV29-1 with TRBJ2-1; TRBD1 matches at 10 bases. This CDR3 is 16 amino acids long. V lost 6 bases and J lost 4; bases outside the gene matches: 12. Per germline, CDR1 SQVTM and CDR2 ANQGSEA. This CDR3 is CSVYSPGTGEYNEQFF. In DNA form, the CDR3 reads TGCAGCGTCTACTCACCCGGGACAGGGGAGTACAATGAGCAGTTCTTC.

This clonotype was seen a few times. CDR3 in DNA: TGTGCCAGCAGTTTATCATGGACAGGGGGCTCCTATGATGGCTACACCTTC. Amino acid sequence: CASSLSWTGGSYDGYTF. The genes are TRBV12-3 or TRBV12-4 and TRBJ1-2; 11 nucleotides line up with TRBD1. The CDR3 totals 17 residues. The junction had 11 bases not matched to a gene; V was cut back by 2 bases and J by 6 bases.

The rearrangement joins TRBV12-3 or TRBV12-4 to TRBJ1-2, with D possibly TRBD1 on 5 matching bases. This CDR3 contains 15 residues. V was clipped by 1 base and J by 7 bases, with 16 bases between them. CDR3 sequence reads: CASSLERHLRGGYTF. The CDR3 DNA reads TGTGCCAGCAGTTTAGAGAGGCACCTGAGGGGTGGCTACACCTTC.

This chain joins TRBV20-1 and TRBJ2-7, with 11 bases matching TRBD2. V was clipped by 4 bases and J by 0 bases; unmatched bases: 2. The CDR3 sequence is 14 residues long. Per the germline V gene, CDR1 is DFQATT and CDR2 is SNEGSKA (reference sequence). The CDR3 region is CSATGTSGSYEQYF. The DNA of the CDR3 is TGCAGTGCTACCGGGACTAGCGGCTCCTACGAGCAGTACTTC.

The rearrangement links TRBV20-1 to TRBJ2-5, with 8 bases matching TRBD2. The better agreement between TRBJ2-7 and the DNA end casts doubt on the J call. CDR1 DFQATT and CDR2 SNEGSKA come from the germline V gene (reference sequence). CDR3 length: 13 amino acids. The CDR3 loop reads CSASGRGFYEQYF. The CDR3 DNA is TGCAGTGCTAGCGGGAGGGGGTTCTACGAGCAGTACTTC.

A note on this clonotype: Mismatch with germline at one junction end may stem from a read error. This chain connects TRBV24-1 to TRBJ2-3; no reliable D call. The germline CDR1 and CDR2 sequences are KGHDR and SFDVKD. This CDR3 comprises 12 residues. CDR3 nucleotides: TGTGCCACCAGAGGGTCTCTCGAAACGCGGTATTTT. Protein sequence: CATRGSLETRYF.

The rearrangement joins TRBV7-9 to TRBJ2-3; unclear D gene. Germline lookup yields CDR1 SEHNR and CDR2 FQNEAQ (reference sequence). The CDR3 runs to 16 residues. V was shortened by 5 bases and J by 0 bases, with 15 bases between the two germline ends. CDR3: CASSRAVGGSTDTQYF. The CDR3 DNA reads as TGTGCCAGCAGCCGCGCCGTAGGTGGGAGCACAGATACGCAGTATTTT. The variable domain in full, with the rest retrieved from reference TRBV7-9 and TRBJ2-3, is DTGVSQNPRHKITKRGQNVTFRCDPISEHNRLYWYRQTLGQGPEFLTYFQNEAQLEKSRLLSDRFSAERPKGSFSTLEIQRTEQGDSAMYLCASSRAVGGSTDTQYFGPGTRLTVL.

This chain connects TRBV6-5 to TRBJ1-2; D is ambiguous. The V gene's germline CDR1 is MNHEY and CDR2 SVGAGI. The germline V and J ends were trimmed by 10 bases and 5 bases, with 8 bases remaining between them. The CDR3 is made up of 10 amino acids. CDR3 DNA: TGTGCCACCGAACTTTATGGCTACACCTTC. This translates into CATELYGYTF.

This clonotype was detected only a few times. The chain combines TRBV3-1 with TRBJ2-5, with a weak D call TRBD1 (6 bases). The DNA end lines up better with TRBJ2-7; the J call may be wrong. Germline V CDR1 and CDR2: LGHDT, YNNKEL (reference sequence). This CDR3 contains 14 residues. The CDR3: CASSPGTTTYEQYF. For the CDR3, the DNA is TGTGCCAGCAGCCCTGGGACAACTACCTACGAGCAGTACTTC.